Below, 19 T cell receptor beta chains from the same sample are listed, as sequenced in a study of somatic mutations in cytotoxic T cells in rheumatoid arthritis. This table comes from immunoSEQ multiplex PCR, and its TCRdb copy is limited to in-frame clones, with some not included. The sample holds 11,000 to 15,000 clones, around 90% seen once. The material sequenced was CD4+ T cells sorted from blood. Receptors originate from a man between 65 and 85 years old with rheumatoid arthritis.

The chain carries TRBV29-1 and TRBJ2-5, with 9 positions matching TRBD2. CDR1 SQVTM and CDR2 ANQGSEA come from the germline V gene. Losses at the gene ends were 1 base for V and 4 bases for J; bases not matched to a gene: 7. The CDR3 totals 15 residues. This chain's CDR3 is CSVEGRGGGSETQYF. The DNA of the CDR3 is TGCAGCGTTGAAGGGCGGGGGGGAGGTTCAGAGACCCAGTACTTC.

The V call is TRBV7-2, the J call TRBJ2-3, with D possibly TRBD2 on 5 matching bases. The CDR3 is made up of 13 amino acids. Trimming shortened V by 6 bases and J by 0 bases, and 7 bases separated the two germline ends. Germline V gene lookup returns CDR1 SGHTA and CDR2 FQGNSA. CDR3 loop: CASSRTSTDTQYF. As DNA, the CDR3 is TGTGCCAGCAGTCGGACTAGCACAGATACGCAGTATTTT.

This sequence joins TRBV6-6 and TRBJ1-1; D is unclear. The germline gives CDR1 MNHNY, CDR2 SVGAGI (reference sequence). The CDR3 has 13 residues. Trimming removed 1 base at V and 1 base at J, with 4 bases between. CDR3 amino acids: CASSYYKNTEAFF. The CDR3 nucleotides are TGTGCCAGCAGTTACTACAAGAACACTGAAGCTTTCTTT.

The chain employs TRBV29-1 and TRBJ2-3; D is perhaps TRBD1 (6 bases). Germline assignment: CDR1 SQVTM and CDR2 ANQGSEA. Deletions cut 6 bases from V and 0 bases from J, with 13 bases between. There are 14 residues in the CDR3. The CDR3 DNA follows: TGCAGCGTGGGGGTCAGGGGAAGCACAGATACGCAGTATTTT. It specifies CSVGVRGSTDTQYF.

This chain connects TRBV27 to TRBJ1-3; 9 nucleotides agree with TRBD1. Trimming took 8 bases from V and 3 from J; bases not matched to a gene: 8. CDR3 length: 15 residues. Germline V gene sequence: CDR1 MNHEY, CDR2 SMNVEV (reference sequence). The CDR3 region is CASARQGDFGNTIYF. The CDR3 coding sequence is TGTGCCAGCGCCAGACAGGGGGATTTTGGAAACACCATATATTTT.

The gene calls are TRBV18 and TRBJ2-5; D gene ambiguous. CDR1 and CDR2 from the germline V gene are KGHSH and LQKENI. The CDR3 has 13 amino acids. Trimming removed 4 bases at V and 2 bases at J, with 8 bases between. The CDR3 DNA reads TGTGCCAGCTCACTCGGGTCGCAAGAGACCCAGTACTTC. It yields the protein CASSLGSQETQYF.

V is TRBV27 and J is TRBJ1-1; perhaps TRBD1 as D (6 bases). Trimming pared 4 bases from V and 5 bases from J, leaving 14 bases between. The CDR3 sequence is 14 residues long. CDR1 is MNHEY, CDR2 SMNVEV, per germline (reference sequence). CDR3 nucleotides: TGTGCCAGCAGTTCAGGGGCGAAACGGACTGAAGCTTTCTTT. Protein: CASSSGAKRTEAFF.

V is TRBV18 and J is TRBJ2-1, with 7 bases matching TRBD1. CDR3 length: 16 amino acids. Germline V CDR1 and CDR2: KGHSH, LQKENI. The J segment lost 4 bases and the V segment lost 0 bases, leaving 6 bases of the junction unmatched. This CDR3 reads CASSPPRQGVYNEQFF. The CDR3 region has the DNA TGTGCCAGCTCACCACCTAGACAGGGCGTATACAATGAGCAGTTCTTC.

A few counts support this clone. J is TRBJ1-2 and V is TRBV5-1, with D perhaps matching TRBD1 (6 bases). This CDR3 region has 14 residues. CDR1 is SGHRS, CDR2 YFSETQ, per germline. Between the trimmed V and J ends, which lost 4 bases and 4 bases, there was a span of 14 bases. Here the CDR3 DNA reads TGCGCCAGCAGCAAGGAGGGGGGGAGCTATGGCTACACCTTC. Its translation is CASSKEGGSYGYTF.

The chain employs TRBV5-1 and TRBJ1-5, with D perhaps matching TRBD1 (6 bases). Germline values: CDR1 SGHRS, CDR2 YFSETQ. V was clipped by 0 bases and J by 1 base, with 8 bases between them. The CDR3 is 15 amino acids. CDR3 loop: CASSLGQDSNQPQHF. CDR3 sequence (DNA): TGCGCCAGCAGCTTGGGACAGGACAGCAATCAGCCCCAGCATTTT.

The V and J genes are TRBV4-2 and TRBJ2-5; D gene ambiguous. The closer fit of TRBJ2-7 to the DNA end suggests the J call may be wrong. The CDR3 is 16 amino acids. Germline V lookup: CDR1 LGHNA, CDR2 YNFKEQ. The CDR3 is CASSRAADRPGYEQYF. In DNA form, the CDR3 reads TGTGCCAGCAGCCGCGCGGCAGACCGACCCGGCTACGAGCAGTACTTC.

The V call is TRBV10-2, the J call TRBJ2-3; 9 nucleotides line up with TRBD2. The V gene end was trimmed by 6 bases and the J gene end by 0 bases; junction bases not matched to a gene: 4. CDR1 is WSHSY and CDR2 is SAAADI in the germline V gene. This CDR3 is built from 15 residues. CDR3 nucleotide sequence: TGCGCCAGCAGGGGCGGGGGGGGTAGCACAGATACGCAGTATTTT. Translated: CASRGGGGSTDTQYF.

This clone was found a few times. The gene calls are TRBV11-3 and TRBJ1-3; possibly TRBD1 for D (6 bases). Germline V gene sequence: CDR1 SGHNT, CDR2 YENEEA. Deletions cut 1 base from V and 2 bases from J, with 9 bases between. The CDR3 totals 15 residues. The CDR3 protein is CASSLGGQTGNTIYF. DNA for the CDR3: TGTGCCAGCAGCTTAGGAGGACAGACTGGAAACACCATATATTTT.

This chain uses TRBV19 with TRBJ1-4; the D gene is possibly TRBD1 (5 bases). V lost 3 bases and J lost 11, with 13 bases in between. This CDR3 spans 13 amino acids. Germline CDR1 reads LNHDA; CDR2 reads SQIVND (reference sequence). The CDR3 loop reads CASSIPGRAKLFF. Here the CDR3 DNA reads TGTGCCAGTAGTATCCCGGGCAGGGCCAAACTGTTTTTT. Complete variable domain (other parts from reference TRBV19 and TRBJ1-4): DGGITQSPKYLFRKEGQNVTLSCEQNLNHDAMYWYRQDPGQGLRLIYYSQIVNDFQKGDIAEGYSVSREKKESFPLTVTSAQKNPTAFYLCASSIPGRAKLFFGSGTQLSVL.

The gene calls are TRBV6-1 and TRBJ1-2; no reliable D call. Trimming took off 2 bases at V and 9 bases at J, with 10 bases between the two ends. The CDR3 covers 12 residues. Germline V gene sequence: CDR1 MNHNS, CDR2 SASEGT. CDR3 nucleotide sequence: TGTGCCAGCAGTGAATCTGGGGAGCGCTACACCTTC. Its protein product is CASSESGERYTF.

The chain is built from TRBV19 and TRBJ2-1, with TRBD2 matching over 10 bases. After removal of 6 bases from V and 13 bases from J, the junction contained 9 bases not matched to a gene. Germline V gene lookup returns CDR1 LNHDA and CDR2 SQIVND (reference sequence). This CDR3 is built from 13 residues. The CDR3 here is CASRGRTSGAQFF. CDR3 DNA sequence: TGTGCCAGTAGGGGCCGGACTAGCGGCGCTCAGTTCTTC.

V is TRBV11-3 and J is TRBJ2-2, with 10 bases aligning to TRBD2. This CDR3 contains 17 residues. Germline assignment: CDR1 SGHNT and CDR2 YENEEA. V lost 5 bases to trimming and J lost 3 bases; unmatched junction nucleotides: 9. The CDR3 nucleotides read TGTGCCAGCAGCACCCCTAGCGGGAGCACTTACACCGGGGAGCTGTTTTTT. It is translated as CASSTPSGSTYTGELFF.

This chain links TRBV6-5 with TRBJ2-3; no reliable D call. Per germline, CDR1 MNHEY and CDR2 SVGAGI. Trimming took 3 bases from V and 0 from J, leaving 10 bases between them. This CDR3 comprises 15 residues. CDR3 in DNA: TGTGCCAGCAGTTATTCGGTCCCTAGCACAGATACGCAGTATTTT. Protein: CASSYSVPSTDTQYF.

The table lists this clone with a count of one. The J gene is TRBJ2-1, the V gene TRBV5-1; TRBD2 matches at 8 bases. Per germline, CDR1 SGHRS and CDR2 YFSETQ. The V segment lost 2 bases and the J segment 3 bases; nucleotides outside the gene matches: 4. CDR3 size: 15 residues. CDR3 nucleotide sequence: TGCGCCAGCAGCTTCCGGGAGGGCCTCTACAATGAGCAGTTCTTC. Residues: CASSFREGLYNEQFF.